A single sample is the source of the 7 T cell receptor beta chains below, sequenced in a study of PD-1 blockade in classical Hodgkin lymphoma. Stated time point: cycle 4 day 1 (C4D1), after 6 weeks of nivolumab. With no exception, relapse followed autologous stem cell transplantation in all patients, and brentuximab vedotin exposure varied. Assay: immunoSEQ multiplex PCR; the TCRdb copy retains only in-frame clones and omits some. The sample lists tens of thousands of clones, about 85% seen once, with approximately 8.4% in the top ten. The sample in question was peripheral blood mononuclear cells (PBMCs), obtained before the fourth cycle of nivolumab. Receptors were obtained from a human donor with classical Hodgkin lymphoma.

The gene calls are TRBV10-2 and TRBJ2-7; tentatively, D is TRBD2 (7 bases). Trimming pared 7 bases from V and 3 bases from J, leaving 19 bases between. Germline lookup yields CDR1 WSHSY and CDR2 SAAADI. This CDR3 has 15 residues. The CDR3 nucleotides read TGCGCCAGCATGGGGGGGGCGGACTTTAGCTACGAGCAGTACTTC. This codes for CASMGGADFSYEQYF.

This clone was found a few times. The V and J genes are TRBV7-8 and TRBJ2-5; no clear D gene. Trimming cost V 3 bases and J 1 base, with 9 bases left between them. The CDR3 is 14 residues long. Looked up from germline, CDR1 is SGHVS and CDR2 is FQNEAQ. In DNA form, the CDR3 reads TGTGCCAGCAGCTTGGTGGGCGGCCAAGAGACCCAGTACTTC. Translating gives CASSLVGGQETQYF. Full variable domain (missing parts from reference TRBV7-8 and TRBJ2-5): GAGVSQSPRYKVAKRGQDVALRCDPISGHVSLFWYQQALGQGPEFLTYFQNEAQLDKSGLPSDRFFAERPEGSVSTLKIQRTQQEDSAVYLCASSLVGGQETQYFGPGTRLLVL.

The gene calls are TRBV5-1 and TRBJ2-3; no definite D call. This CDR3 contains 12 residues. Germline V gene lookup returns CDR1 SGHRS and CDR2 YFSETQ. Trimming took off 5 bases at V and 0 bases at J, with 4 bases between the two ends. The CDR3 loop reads CASRTSTDTQYF. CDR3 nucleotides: TGCGCCAGCAGAACTAGCACAGATACGCAGTATTTT.

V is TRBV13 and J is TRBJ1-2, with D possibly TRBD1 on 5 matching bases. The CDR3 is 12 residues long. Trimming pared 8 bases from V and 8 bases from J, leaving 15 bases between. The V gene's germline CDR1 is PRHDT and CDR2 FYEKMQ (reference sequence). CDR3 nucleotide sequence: TGTGCCAGCGGACAACTTTTAGAGGGCTACACCTTC. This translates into CASGQLLEGYTF.

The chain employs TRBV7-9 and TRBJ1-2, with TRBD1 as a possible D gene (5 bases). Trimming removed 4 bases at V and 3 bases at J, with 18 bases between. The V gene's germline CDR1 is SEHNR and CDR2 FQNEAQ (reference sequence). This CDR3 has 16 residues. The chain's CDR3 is CASSSTGRGTYYGYTF. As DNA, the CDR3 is TGTGCCAGCAGCTCTACTGGACGGGGGACTTACTATGGCTACACCTTC.

CDR3 sequence (DNA): TGTGCCAGCAGCCAAGATCGGGAAGATACGCAGTATTTT. It translates to CASSQDREDTQYF. The rearrangement joins TRBV4-2 to TRBJ2-3; D possibly corresponds to TRBD2 (5 bases). Trimming stripped 0 bases from V and 5 bases from J, with 6 bases between. CDR1 is LGHNA and CDR2 is YNFKEQ in the germline V gene. This CDR3 contains 13 residues.

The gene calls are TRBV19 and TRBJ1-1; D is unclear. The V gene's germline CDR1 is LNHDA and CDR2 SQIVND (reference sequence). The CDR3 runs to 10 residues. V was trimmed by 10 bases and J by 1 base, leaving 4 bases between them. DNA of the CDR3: TGTGCCATCACGAACACTGAAGCTTTCTTT. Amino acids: CAITNTEAFF.